The subject of this entry is one T cell receptor (beta chain). With V trimmed by 2 bases and J by 5 bases, 4 bases remained unmatched. CDR1 is SGHRS, CDR2 YFSETQ, per germline. This CDR3 region has 14 residues. The entry originates in a study of blood T cell repertoires in COVID-19. Study information: Material from acute and convalescent COVID-19 was sourced from the United States, Italy and Spain.

The protocol was immunoSEQ multiplex PCR, while the TCRdb copy is restricted to in-frame clones and leaves out a portion. The table shows 300,000 or so clones, with more than 75% occurring only once. The receptor was derived from a woman between 45 and 65 years old with acute or convalescent COVID-19. Sequencing used peripheral blood. The chain couples TRBV5-1 to TRBJ2-7, with 10 nucleotides matching TRBD1. The CDR3 nucleotides are TGCGCCAGCAGCTTTTGGGACAGGGGCGACGAGCAGTACTTC. This encodes CASSFWDRGDEQYF.